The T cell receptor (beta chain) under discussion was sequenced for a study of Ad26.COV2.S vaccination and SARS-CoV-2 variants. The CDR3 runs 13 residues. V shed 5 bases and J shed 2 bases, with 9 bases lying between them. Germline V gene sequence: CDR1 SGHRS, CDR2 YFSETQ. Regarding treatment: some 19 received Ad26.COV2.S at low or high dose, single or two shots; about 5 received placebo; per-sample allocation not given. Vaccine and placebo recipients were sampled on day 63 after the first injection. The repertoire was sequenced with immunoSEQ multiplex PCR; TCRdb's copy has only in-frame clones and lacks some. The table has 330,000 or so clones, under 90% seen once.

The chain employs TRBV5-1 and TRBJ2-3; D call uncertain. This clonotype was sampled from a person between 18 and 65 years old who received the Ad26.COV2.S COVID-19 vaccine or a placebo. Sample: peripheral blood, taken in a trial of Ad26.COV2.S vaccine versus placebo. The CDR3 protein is CASSPAVTDTQYF. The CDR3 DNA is TGCGCCAGCAGTCCGGCAGTCACAGATACGCAGTATTTT.